This TCR beta chain was recorded in a study of shared clonotypes between healthy human individuals. The assay was immunoSEQ multiplex PCR, and TCRdb's table has in-frame clones only and misses some. The table has about 1.1 million clones, about 80% seen once. Of note for this clone: Its antigen is still unknown.

The CDR3 contains 18 residues. The V end was cut by 3 bases, the J end by 6 bases, with 24 bases between. The germline CDR1 and CDR2 sequences are GTSNPN and SVGIG (reference sequence). Study-wide results and caveats: The study found lower generation probabilities in non-shared clonotypes than in those shared by all four donors. Sampling involved blood alone; tissue repertoires likely differ.

This TCR was recovered from a young man in good health. Some clones in this sample may be carry-over from other donors' samples. V and J are TRBV30 and TRBJ1-6, with no clear D. Sample: memory CD4+ T cells from PBMCs. This sample's subset: CD45RA-negative fraction. DNA of the CDR3: TGTGCCTGGAGCCTTAGGGCGGGCGGAGCAAGGAGTAATTCACCCCTCCACTTT. It is translated as CAWSLRAGGARSNSPLHF. The full variable domain, completed using reference TRBV30 and TRBJ1-6, is SQTIHQWPATLVQPVGSPLSLECTVEGTSNPNLYWYRQAAGRGLQLLFYSVGIGQISSEVPQNLSASRPQDRQFILSSKKLLLSDSGFYLCAWSLRAGGARSNSPLHFGNGTRLTVT.